Listed below are T cell receptor beta chains from one sample, sequenced in a study of T-cell memory formation after mild COVID-19. TCRdb re-called the 5' RACE reads through MiXCR, storing one row per CDR3 protein. This table holds a few hundred thousand distinct CDR3 sequences, about 20% found once. Sequencing used PBMCs or a T cell subset sorted from them (not recorded which). The receptors were sampled from an adult woman who had mild COVID-19 (a few samples of this study predate the infection). Cell type and time point are not known. Each CDR3 is given with its conserved first and last residue. D genes are given only for firm matches. The listing skips clone size in some rows; elsewhere it reads once, few, many or a size class.

J gene | V gene | D gene | clone size | CDR3 protein | CDR3 DNA
TRBJ2-3 | TRBV9 | . | few | CASSVNPTDTQYF | TGTGCCAGCAGCGTAAATCCCACAGATACGCAGTATTTT
TRBJ1-5 | TRBV5-5 | . | few | CASSPVGSNQPQHF | TGTGCCAGCAGCCCGGTAGGGTCCAATCAGCCCCAGCATTTT
TRBJ2-6 | TRBV27 | TRBD1 | . | CASASGQDRGFFSGANVLTF | TGTGCCAGCGCCTCGGGCCAGGACAGGGGGTTTTTTTCTGGGGCCAACGTCCTGACTTTC
TRBJ2-2 | TRBV30 | TRBD2 | . | CAWSVGGGGRRSGELFF | TGTGCCTGGAGTGTGGGCGGGGGGGGGCGAAGATCCGGGGAGCTGTTTTTT
TRBJ1-1 | TRBV25-1 | . | . | CASRRDGSIEAFF | TGTGCCAGCAGGCGGGACGGGTCTATTGAAGCTTTCTTT
TRBJ2-7 | TRBV7-2 | . | few | CASSFNYGVGEQYF | TGTGCCAGCAGCTTTAATTACGGGGTCGGCGAGCAGTACTTC
TRBJ1-2 | TRBV6-5 | TRBD1 | . | CASSFQTGGYGYTF | TGTGCCAGCAGTTTCCAAACAGGGGGCTATGGCTACACCTTC
TRBJ2-7 | TRBV5-1 | . | . | CASSVYSAGDSYEQYF | TGCGCCAGCAGCGTGTATTCGGCAGGGGATTCCTACGAGCAGTACTTC
TRBJ2-7 | TRBV7-8 | TRBD2 | . | CASSLGWLAAAYEQYF | TGTGCCAGCAGCTTAGGGTGGCTAGCGGCGGCCTACGAGCAGTACTTC
TRBJ2-7 | TRBV7-8 | TRBD1 | . | CASSLVKSAGGYEQYF | TGTGCCAGCAGCTTAGTTAAATCGGCAGGGGGATACGAGCAGTACTTC
TRBJ2-1 | TRBV29-1 | . | . | CSVESGQTYNEQFF | TGCAGCGTTGAATCGGGGCAAACCTACAATGAGCAGTTCTTC
TRBJ1-1 | TRBV7-9 | . | few | CASSARQKNTEAFF | TGTGCCAGCAGCGCGAGACAGAAGAACACTGAAGCTTTCTTT
TRBJ2-3 | TRBV12-3/TRBV12-4 | . | few | CASSLAGYTQYF | TGTGCCAGCAGTCTTGCGGGATATACGCAGTATTTT
TRBJ2-3 | TRBV14 | . | . | CASSKFPTDTQYF | TGTGCCAGCAGCAAATTTCCCACAGATACGCAGTATTTT
TRBJ2-7 | TRBV5-6 | TRBD1 | . | CASSLIRDRDYEQYF | TGTGCCAGCAGTCTAATCCGGGACAGGGATTACGAGCAGTACTTC
TRBJ2-2 | TRBV20-1 | . | . | CSASETGELFF | TGCAGTGCTAGTGAGACCGGGGAGCTGTTTTTT
TRBJ2-3 | TRBV5-1 | . | . | CASNPYSADTQYF | TGCGCCAGCAACCCCTACTCGGCAGATACGCAGTATTTT
TRBJ1-4 | TRBV7-6 | . | few | CASASPRGGEKLFF | TGTGCCAGCGCTAGCCCGCGGGGAGGTGAAAAACTGTTTTTT
TRBJ2-7 | TRBV12-3/TRBV12-4 | TRBD2 | many | CASSRAGGGREQYF | TGTGCCAGCAGCCGAGCGGGAGGTGGACGCGAGCAGTACTTC
TRBJ2-7 | TRBV6-5 | TRBD1 | few | CASRIDRDSYERYF | TGTGCCAGCAGGATCGACAGGGATTCCTACGAGCGGTACTTC
TRBJ1-1 | TRBV9 | TRBD1 | . | CASSVAGQGNTEAFF | TGTGCCAGCAGCGTAGCGGGACAGGGCAACACTGAAGCTTTCTTT
TRBJ1-2 | TRBV11-2 | . | . | CASSPWGSYGYTF | TGTGCCAGCAGCCCGTGGGGTAGCTATGGCTACACCTTC
TRBJ1-1 | TRBV5-1 | . | . | CASSLEGLGKGEAFF | TGCGCCAGCAGCTTGGAGGGACTGGGAAAAGGTGAAGCTTTCTTT
TRBJ2-2 | TRBV15 | . | . | CATSGSRTGELFF | TGTGCCACCAGCGGGTCCAGGACCGGGGAGCTGTTTTTT
TRBJ2-1 | TRBV2 | TRBD2 | . | CASSEGTSGSSYNEQFF | TGTGCCAGCAGTGAAGGGACTAGCGGGAGCTCCTACAATGAGCAGTTCTTC
TRBJ2-2 | TRBV25-1 | . | few | CASSKTRAGELFF | TGTGCCAGCAGTAAGACTAGGGCCGGGGAGCTGTTTTTT
TRBJ2-5 | TRBV18 | . | . | CASSPPGTLQETQYF | TGTGCCAGCTCACCGCCCGGGACTCTACAAGAGACCCAGTACTTC
TRBJ2-7 | TRBV5-1 | . | few | CASSLDRPREQYF | TGCGCCAGCAGCTTGGACAGGCCGCGGGAGCAGTACTTC